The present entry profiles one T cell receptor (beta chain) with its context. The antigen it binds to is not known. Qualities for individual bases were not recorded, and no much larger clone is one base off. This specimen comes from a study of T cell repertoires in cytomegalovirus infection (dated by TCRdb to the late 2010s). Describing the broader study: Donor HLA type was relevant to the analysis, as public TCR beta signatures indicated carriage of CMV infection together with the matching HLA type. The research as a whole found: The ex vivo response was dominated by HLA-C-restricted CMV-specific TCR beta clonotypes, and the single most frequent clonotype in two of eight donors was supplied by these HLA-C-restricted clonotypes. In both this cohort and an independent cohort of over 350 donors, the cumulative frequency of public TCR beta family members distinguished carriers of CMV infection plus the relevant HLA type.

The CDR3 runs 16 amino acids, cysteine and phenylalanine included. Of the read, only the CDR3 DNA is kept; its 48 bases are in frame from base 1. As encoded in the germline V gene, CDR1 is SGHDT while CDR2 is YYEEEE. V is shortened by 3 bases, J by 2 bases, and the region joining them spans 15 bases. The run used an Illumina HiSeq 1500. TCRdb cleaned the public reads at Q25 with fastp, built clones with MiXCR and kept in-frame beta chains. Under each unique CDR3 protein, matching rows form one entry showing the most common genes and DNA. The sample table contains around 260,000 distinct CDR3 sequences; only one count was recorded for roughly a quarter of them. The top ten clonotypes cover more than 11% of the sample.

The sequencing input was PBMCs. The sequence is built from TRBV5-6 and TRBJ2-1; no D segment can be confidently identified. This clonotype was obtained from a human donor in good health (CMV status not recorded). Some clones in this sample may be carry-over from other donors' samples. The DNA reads TGTGCCAGCAGCTCCCGAGTAGGGTATCCCTACAATGAGCAGTTCTTC. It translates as CASSSRVGYPYNEQFF.